The 24 T cell receptor beta chains below come from one sample, sequenced in a study of identical twins. TCRdb reprocessed the 5' RACE reads via MiXCR and lists one record per CDR3 protein. The table has about 530,000 distinct CDR3 sequences, 15% seen once; the top ten hold roughly 0.44%. This sample also belongs to another study, concerning yellow fever vaccine responses in identical twins.

Sequencing used CD4+ T cells sorted from blood. The source of these receptors is a woman between 18 and 30 years old in good health.

This rearrangement joins TRBV5-1 to TRBJ2-6; D might be TRBD1 or TRBD2, each matching 6 bases. Trimming shortened V by 3 bases and J by 0 bases, and 16 bases separated the two germline ends. The CDR3 spans 18 residues. Looked up from germline, CDR1 is SGHRS and CDR2 is YFSETQ. CDR3 protein: CASSSTGGTLSGANVLTF. The CDR3 region has the DNA TGCGCCAGCAGCTCGACAGGTGGGACTCTCTCTGGGGCCAACGTCCTGACTTTC.

This clonotype has just a few counts. The chain recombines TRBV12-3 or TRBV12-4 with TRBJ2-1; 10 positions match TRBD2. This CDR3 has 15 residues. V was clipped by 4 bases and J by 2 bases; unmatched bases: 2. CDR3 DNA: TGTGCCAGCAGTTCTAGCGGGAGCCCCTACAATGAGCAGTTCTTC. Its protein product is CASSSSGSPYNEQFF.

This clonotype has ten or more counts. V and J are TRBV3-1 and TRBJ2-2; D is uncertain. Germline V CDR1 and CDR2: LGHDT, YNNKEL (reference sequence). The CDR3 runs to 14 residues. V was cut by 0 bases and J by 7 bases, with 9 bases left in between. The CDR3 DNA is TGTGCCAGCAGCCAAGATCTTGCGCACGGGGAGCTGTTTTTT. Amino acid sequence: CASSQDLAHGELFF.

The chain is built from TRBV20-1 and TRBJ2-7; unclear D gene. V was trimmed by 2 bases and J by 1 base, leaving 9 bases between them. Germline values: CDR1 DFQATT, CDR2 SNEGSKA (reference sequence). The CDR3 runs 13 residues. CDR3 amino acids: CSARLPSSYEQYF. The CDR3 DNA reads as TGCAGTGCTAGACTTCCATCTTCCTACGAGCAGTACTTC.

This clonotype was observed a few times. The chain links TRBV11-1 to TRBJ1-1; 8 bases map to TRBD1. V was pared by 3 bases and J by 4 bases, with 25 bases of the junction left unmatched. CDR1 is SGHAT and CDR2 is FQDESV in the germline V gene (reference sequence). CDR3 length: 21 amino acids. The CDR3 DNA sequence: TGTGCCAGCAGCTTCCCGCTGACAGATTCCTACGCAGGGGGCCGTGGCACTGAAGCTTTCTTT. This gives the protein CASSFPLTDSYAGGRGTEAFF.

This clonotype was counted between two and nine times. V and J are TRBV28 and TRBJ2-3, with 8 bases aligning to TRBD2. The CDR3 contains 15 residues. CDR1 MDHEN and CDR2 SYDVKM come from the germline V gene. J lost 1 base, V lost 3 bases, and 3 bases had no gene match. The CDR3 sequence: CASSFPRGGTDTQYF. In DNA, the CDR3 is TGTGCCAGCAGTTTCCCGCGGGGGGGCACAGATACGCAGTATTTT.

This clonotype was recorded at least ten times. The chain couples TRBV11-2 to TRBJ2-2, with 8 positions matching TRBD1. The J segment lost 9 bases and the V segment lost 4 bases, leaving 16 bases of the junction unmatched. There are 17 residues in the CDR3. CDR1 SGHAT and CDR2 FQNNGV come from the germline V gene. CDR3 sequence: CASSSRTGGQGNRELFF. The CDR3 DNA is TGTGCCAGCAGCTCCAGGACCGGTGGACAGGGTAACCGGGAGCTGTTTTTT.

This clonotype has at least ten counts. This chain connects TRBV10-3 to TRBJ2-3, with TRBD2 matching 10 bases. Germline V gene data show CDR1 as ENHRY and CDR2 as SYGVKD. The CDR3 has 16 amino acids. V was pared by 3 bases and J by 2 bases, with 5 bases of the junction left unmatched. The CDR3 coding sequence is TGTGCCATCAGTGACCCGGGACTAGCGACCACAGATACGCAGTATTTT. Translated, it gives CAISDPGLATTDTQYF.

This clonotype was seen only a few times. The CDR3 coding sequence is TGCAGTGCCCCGCGATGGGGGACGGAACGAAGCAATCAGCCCCAGCATTTT. As protein: CSAPRWGTERSNQPQHF. The chain employs TRBV20-1 and TRBJ1-5, with a weak D call TRBD1 (5 bases). The V gene lost 6 bases and the J gene lost 1 base, with 22 bases spanning the gap. The CDR3 consists of 17 residues. The germline CDR1 and CDR2 sequences are DFQATT and SNEGSKA (reference sequence).

The chain recombines TRBV10-3 with TRBJ1-5, with a weak D call TRBD1 (5 bases). CDR1 and CDR2 from the germline V gene are ENHRY and SYGVKD. V was trimmed by 3 bases and J by 3 bases, leaving 9 bases between them. The CDR3 runs to 14 residues. Here the CDR3 reads CAISERGPNQPQHF. The DNA for the CDR3 is TGTGCCATCAGTGAAAGGGGCCCCAATCAGCCCCAGCATTTT.

This rearrangement joins TRBV20-1 to TRBJ2-3; D ambiguous. CDR1 DFQATT and CDR2 SNEGSKA come from the germline V gene (reference sequence). The CDR3 covers 15 residues. Trimming took 0 bases from V and 0 from J, leaving 10 bases between them. In DNA form, the CDR3 reads TGCAGTGCTAGAGAAAGGCAGCTAAGCACAGATACGCAGTATTTT. Translation: CSARERQLSTDTQYF.

This clonotype was seen only a few times. V is TRBV27 and J is TRBJ2-5; D might be TRBD1 or TRBD2, each matching 6 bases. Germline CDR1 is MNHEY and CDR2 is SMNVEV (reference sequence). CDR3 length equals 15 residues. V lost 3 bases and J 2 bases, leaving 13 bases between the germline ends. CDR3 region: CASSLLGGRQETQYF. CDR3 bases: TGTGCCAGCAGTTTGTTAGGGGGGAGACAAGAGACCCAGTACTTC.

This clonotype was recorded a few times. V and J are TRBV6-5 and TRBJ2-1; 11 bases agree with TRBD2. Germline CDR1 MNHEY, CDR2 SVGAGI. Trimming cost V 2 bases and J 5 bases; bases outside gene matches: 8. The CDR3 sequence is 17 residues long. As DNA, the CDR3 is TGTGCCAGCAGTTACCGCCTGACTAGCGGGACCCACAATGAGCAGTTCTTC. Translating it yields CASSYRLTSGTHNEQFF.

This clonotype was seen only a few times. The chain couples TRBV5-6 to TRBJ2-5, with unresolved D. V was clipped by 2 bases and J by 4 bases, with 15 bases between them. The CDR3 is 15 residues long. Germline V gives CDR1 SGHDT, CDR2 YYEEEE. CDR3 amino acids: CASSFGQDIPETQYF. The CDR3 region has the DNA TGTGCCAGCAGCTTCGGGCAGGATATACCAGAGACCCAGTACTTC.

Many counts were recorded for this clonotype. V gene TRBV6-5 combines with J gene TRBJ2-6; TRBD1 agrees at 7 bases. V dropped 4 bases and J dropped 0; count of bases not matched to a gene: 9. Germline V gene sequence: CDR1 MNHEY, CDR2 SVGAGI. The CDR3 length is 18 residues. For the CDR3, the DNA is TGTGCCAGCAGTTTTCAGACAGGGATCTTCTCTGGGGCCAACGTCCTGACTTTC. Protein product: CASSFQTGIFSGANVLTF.

The chain is built from TRBV10-3 and TRBJ1-1, with D uncertain. The germline gives CDR1 ENHRY, CDR2 SYGVKD. The ends were cut back, 7 bases at V and 1 base at J, with 10 bases in the middle. The CDR3 is 13 residues long. The chain's CDR3 is CAIKTLENTEAFF. CDR3 nucleotides: TGTGCCATCAAGACCCTCGAGAACACTGAAGCTTTCTTT.

This clonotype showed up many times. The rearrangement links TRBV12-3 or TRBV12-4 to TRBJ2-7; a weak D match, TRBD2 (5 bases). Trimming pared 2 bases from V and 5 bases from J, leaving 16 bases between. This CDR3 region has 15 residues. The DNA for the CDR3 is TGTGCCAGCAGTTTACTAGCCCCAAGATTCCACGAGCAGTACTTC. This sequence encodes CASSLLAPRFHEQYF.

The chain links TRBV10-1 to TRBJ2-7, with D maybe TRBD2 (5 bases). The CDR3 sequence is 13 residues long. In germline, CDR1 is WNHNN, CDR2 SYGVQD (reference sequence). Trimming left V 4 bases short and J 7 bases short, with 14 bases between. CDR3 sequence (DNA): TGCGCCAGCAGTGCCGACGGGGAACGGGAGCAGTACGTC. This gives the protein CASSADGEREQYV.

The CDR3 is CASSLKTEAFF. The CDR3, as DNA: TGTGCCAGTAGCTTAAAGACTGAAGCTTTCTTT. The rearrangement joins TRBV19 to TRBJ1-1; D is undetermined. V lost 6 bases to trimming and J lost 5 bases, with 7 bases between them. Germline V CDR1 and CDR2: LNHDA, SQIVND (reference sequence). The CDR3 is 11 residues long.

J is TRBJ1-1 and V is TRBV12-3 or TRBV12-4; perhaps TRBD1 as D (5 bases). The ends were cut back, 3 bases at V and 4 bases at J, with 12 bases in the middle. This CDR3 contains 14 residues. The CDR3 is CASSFAQGGTEAFF. The CDR3 region has the DNA TGTGCCAGCAGTTTCGCCCAGGGAGGCACTGAAGCTTTCTTT.

The rearrangement joins TRBV2 to TRBJ2-1; 7 positions agree with TRBD1. With V trimmed by 3 bases and J by 0 bases, 11 bases remained unmatched. From germline, CDR1 is SNHLY and CDR2 FYNNEI. This CDR3 is 18 amino acids long. CDR3 loop: CASSDRQGWGNSYNEQFF. DNA for the CDR3: TGTGCCAGCAGTGACCGACAGGGATGGGGGAACTCCTACAATGAGCAGTTCTTC.

The chain couples TRBV3-1 to TRBJ1-4; no clear D. Germline V gene sequence: CDR1 LGHDT, CDR2 YNNKEL (reference sequence). The CDR3 has 13 amino acids. Deletions cut 4 bases from V and 5 bases from J, with 8 bases between. The chain's CDR3 is CASSPHGNEKLFF. CDR3 coding DNA: TGTGCCAGCAGCCCCCACGGAAATGAAAAACTGTTTTTT.

The table lists this clonotype with a few counts. The chain has TRBV20-1 and TRBJ2-1, with TRBD2 matching over 7 bases. Germline loops: CDR1 DFQATT, CDR2 SNEGSKA (reference sequence). CDR3 length: 16 residues. The junction had 9 bases not matched to a gene; V was cut back by 2 bases and J by 2 bases. The CDR3, as DNA: TGCAGTGCTAGACCGTTAGCGGGCACAGCCTACAATGAGCAGTTCTTC. This sequence encodes CSARPLAGTAYNEQFF.

The chain links TRBV7-2 to TRBJ2-6; TRBD1 or TRBD2 may be the D gene (6 bases each). V was clipped by 1 base and J by 2 bases, with 9 bases between them. Germline-derived CDR1 and CDR2 are SGHTA and FQGNSA. The CDR3 has 16 residues. CDR3 region: CASSLEGGPGANVLTF. CDR3 DNA sequence: TGTGCCAGCAGCTTAGAGGGGGGTCCTGGGGCCAACGTCCTGACTTTC.